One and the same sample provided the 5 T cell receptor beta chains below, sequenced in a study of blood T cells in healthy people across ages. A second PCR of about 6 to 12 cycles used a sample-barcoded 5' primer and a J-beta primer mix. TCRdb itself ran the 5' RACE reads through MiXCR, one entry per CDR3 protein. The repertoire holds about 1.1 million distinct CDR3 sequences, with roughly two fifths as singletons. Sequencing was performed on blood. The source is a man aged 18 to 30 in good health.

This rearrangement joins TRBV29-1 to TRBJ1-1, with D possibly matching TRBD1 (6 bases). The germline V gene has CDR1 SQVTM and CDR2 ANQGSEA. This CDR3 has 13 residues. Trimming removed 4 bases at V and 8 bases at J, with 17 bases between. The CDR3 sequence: CSVGPPSGTEAFF. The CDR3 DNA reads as TGCAGCGTTGGGCCCCCCTCCGGGACAGAAGCTTTCTTT.

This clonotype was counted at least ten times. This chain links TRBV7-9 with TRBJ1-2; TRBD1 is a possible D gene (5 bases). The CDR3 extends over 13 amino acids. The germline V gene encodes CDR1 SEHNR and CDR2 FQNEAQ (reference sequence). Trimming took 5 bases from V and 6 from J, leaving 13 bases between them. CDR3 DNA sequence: TGTGCCAGCAGCCCCGGGACGTTTGATGGCTACACCTTC. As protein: CASSPGTFDGYTF.

The CDR3: CASTVREVENIQYF. The CDR3 region has the DNA TGTGCCAGCACAGTCAGGGAGGTGGAAAACATTCAGTACTTC. The gene calls are TRBV7-2 and TRBJ2-4, with TRBD2 as a possible D gene (6 bases). The CDR3 has 14 amino acids. V lost 7 bases and J 5 bases, leaving 15 bases between the germline ends. CDR1 and CDR2 (germline): SGHTA, FQGNSA.

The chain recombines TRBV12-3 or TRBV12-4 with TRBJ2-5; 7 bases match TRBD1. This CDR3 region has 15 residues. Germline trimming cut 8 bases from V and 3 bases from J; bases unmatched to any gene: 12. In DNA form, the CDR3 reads TGTGCCAGCTGGAACAGGGGTCTGGGTAAAGAGACCCAGTACTTC. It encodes CASWNRGLGKETQYF.

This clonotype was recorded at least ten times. CDR3 nucleotides: TGTGCCAGCAGTTACTCGACTACGGACAGGGGGCTCCGTGGCTACACCTTC. This codes for CASSYSTTDRGLRGYTF. The chain combines TRBV6-6 with TRBJ1-2; 11 bases are a match to TRBD1. In germline, CDR1 is MNHNY, CDR2 SVGAGI (reference sequence). V lost 0 bases to trimming and J lost 7 bases; unmatched junction nucleotides: 10. The CDR3 runs 17 residues.